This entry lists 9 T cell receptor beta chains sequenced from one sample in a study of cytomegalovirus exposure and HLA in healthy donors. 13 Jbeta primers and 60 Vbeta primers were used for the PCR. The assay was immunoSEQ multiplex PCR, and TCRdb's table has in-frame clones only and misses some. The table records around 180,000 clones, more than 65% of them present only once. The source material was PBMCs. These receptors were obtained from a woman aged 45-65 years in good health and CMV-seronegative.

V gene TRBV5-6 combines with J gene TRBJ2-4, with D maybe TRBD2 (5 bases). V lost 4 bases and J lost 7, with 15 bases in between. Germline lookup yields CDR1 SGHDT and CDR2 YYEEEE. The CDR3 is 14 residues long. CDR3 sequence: CASSGGRPGNIQYF. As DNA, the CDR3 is TGTGCCAGCAGCGGAGGACGCCCTGGGAACATTCAGTACTTC. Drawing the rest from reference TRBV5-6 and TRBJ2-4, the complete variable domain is DAGVTQSPTHLIKTRGQQVTLRCSPKSGHDTVSWYQQALGQGPQFIFQYYEEEERQRGNFPDRFSGHQFPNYSSELNVNALLLGDSALYLCASSGGRPGNIQYFGAGTRLSVL.

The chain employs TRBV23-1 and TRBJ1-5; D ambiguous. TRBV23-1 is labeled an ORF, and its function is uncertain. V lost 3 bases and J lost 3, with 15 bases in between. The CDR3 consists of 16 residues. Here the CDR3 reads CASSHLRRQDNQPQHF. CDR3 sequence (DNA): TGCGCCAGCAGTCACCTTCGACGCCAGGACAATCAGCCCCAGCATTTT.

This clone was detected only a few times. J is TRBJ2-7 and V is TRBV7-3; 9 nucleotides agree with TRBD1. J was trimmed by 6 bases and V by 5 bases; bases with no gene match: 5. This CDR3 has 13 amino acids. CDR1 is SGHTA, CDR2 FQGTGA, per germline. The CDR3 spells CASSVRQGGEQYF. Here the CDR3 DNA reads TGTGCCAGCAGCGTGAGACAGGGGGGCGAGCAGTACTTC.

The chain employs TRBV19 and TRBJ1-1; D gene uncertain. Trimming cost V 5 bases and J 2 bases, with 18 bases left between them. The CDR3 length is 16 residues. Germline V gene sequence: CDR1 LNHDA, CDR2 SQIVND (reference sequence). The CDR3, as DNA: TGTGCCAGTAGTCGTCGGAGTAGCGCGGATAACACTGAAGCTTTCTTT. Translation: CASSRRSSADNTEAFF.

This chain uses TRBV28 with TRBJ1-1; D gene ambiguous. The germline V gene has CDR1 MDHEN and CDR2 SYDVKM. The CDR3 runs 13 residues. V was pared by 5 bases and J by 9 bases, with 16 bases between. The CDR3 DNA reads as TGTGCCAGCAGTCTCGAGGGCAGGATAAAAGCTTTCTTT. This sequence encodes CASSLEGRIKAFF. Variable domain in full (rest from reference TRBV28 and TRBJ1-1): DVKVTQSSRYLVKRTGEKVFLECVQDMDHENMFWYRQDPGLGLRLIYFSYDVKMKEKGDIPEGYSVSREKKERFSLILESASTNQTSMYLCASSLEGRIKAFFGQGTRLTVV.

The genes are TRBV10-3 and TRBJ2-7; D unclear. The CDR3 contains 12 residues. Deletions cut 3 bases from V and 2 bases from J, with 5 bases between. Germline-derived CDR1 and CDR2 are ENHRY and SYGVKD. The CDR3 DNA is TGTGCCATCAGTGATACAACCTACGAGCAGTACTTC. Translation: CAISDTTYEQYF.

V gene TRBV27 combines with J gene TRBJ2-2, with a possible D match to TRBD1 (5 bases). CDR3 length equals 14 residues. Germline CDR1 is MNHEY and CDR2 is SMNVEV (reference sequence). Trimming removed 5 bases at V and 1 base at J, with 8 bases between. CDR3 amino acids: CASSRTWNTGELFF. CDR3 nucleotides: TGTGCCAGCAGTCGGACATGGAACACCGGGGAGCTGTTTTTT.

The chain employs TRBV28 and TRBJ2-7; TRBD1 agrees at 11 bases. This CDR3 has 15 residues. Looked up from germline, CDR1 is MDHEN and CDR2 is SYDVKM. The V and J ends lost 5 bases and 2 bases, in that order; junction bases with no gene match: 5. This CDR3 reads CASSGAGQGAYEQYF. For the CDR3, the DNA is TGTGCCAGCAGTGGGGCGGGACAGGGGGCCTACGAGCAGTACTTC.

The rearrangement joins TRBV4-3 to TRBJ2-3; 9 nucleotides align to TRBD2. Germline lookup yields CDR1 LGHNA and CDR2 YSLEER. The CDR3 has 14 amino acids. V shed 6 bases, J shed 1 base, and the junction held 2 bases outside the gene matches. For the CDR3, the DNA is TGCGCCAGCAGGGCTAGCGGGGGCACAGATACGCAGTATTTT. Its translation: CASRASGGTDTQYF.